Below, one T cell receptor (beta chain) is given with its context. Antigen: not known. The record originates from a study of OX40 agonist ivuxolimab in advanced cancers. As for the study in general: Patients received the agonistic anti-OX40 (CD134) antibody ivuxolimab.

If patients had autoimmune disease history or systemic immunosuppression, they were excluded. TCRdb's table, derived via immunoSEQ multiplex PCR, lists solely in-frame clones and lacks some. Here the sample spans around 7,700 clones, 75% to 85% being singletons. Trimming removed 4 bases from V and 1 base from J; junction bases left unmatched: 2. The CDR3 extends over 15 amino acids. Germline V gives CDR1 LGHNA, CDR2 YNFKEQ. Study-wide results and caveats: Partial responders dosed at 0.1-3.0 mg/kg displayed clonal expansion ranking among the lowest. Normalized T-cell clonal expansion was also low in some nonresponders.

The starting material was CD4+ or CD8+ T cells sorted from blood, obtained in a trial of the OX40 agonist ivuxolimab. The chain employs TRBV4-2 and TRBJ2-2; 8 bases are shared with TRBD1. This clonotype was sampled from an adult with an advanced solid tumor such as melanoma, head and neck, liver or kidney cancer. The CDR3 coding sequence is TGTGCCAGCAGCCCGGGGACAGGGAACACCGGGGAGCTGTTTTTT. It translates to CASSPGTGNTGELFF.